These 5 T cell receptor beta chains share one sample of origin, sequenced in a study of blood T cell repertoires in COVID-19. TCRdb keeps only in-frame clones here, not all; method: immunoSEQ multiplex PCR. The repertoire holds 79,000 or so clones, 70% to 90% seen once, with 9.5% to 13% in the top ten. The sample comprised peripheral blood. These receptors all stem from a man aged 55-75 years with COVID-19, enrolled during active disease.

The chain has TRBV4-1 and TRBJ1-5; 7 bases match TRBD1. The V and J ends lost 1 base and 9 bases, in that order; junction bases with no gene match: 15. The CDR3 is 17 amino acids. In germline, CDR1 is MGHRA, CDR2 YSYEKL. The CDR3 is CASSQAGQTGINWPQHF. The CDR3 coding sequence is TGCGCCAGCAGCCAAGCGGGCCAGACAGGGATCAATTGGCCCCAGCATTTT.

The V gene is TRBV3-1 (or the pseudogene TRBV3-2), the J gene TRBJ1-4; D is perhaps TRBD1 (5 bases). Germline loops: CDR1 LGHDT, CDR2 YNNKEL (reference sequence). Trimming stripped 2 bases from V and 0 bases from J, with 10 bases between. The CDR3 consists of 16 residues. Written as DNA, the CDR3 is TGTGCCAGCAGCCAAAGCTCAGGGACAACTAATGAAAAACTGTTTTTT. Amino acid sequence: CASSQSSGTTNEKLFF.

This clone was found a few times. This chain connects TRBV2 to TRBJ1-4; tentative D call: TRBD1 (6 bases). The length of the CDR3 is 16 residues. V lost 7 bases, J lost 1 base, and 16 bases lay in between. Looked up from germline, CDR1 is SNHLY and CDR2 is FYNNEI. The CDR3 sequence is CASKIRGSVTNEKLFF. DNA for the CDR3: TGTGCCAGCAAAATCAGGGGATCGGTAACTAATGAAAAACTGTTTTTT.

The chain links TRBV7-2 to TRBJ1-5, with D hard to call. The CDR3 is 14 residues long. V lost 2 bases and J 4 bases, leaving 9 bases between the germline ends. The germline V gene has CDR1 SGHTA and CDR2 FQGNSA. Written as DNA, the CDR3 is TGTGCCAGCAGCTTAAGTCCGGGAAATCAGCCCCAGCATTTT. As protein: CASSLSPGNQPQHF.

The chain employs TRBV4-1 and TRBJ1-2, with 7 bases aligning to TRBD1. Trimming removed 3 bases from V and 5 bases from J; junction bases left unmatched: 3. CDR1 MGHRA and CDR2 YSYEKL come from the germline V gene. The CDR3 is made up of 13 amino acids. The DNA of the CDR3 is TGCGCCAGCAGCCAGACAGGGCAGTATGGCTACACCTTC. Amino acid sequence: CASSQTGQYGYTF.